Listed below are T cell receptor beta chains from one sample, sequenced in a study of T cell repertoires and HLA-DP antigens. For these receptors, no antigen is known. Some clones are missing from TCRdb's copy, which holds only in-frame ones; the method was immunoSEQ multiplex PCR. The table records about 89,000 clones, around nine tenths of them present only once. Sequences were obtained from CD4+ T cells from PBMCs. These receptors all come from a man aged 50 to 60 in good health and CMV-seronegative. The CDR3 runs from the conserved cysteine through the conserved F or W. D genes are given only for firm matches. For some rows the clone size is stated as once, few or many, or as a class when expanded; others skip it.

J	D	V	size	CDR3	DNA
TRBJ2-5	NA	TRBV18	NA	CASSLTIQETQYF	TGTGCCAGCTCACTGACAATCCAAGAGACCCAGTACTTC
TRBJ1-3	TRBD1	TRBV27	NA	CASRTGALSGNTIYF	TGTGCCAGCCGGACAGGGGCTCTCTCTGGAAACACCATATATTTT
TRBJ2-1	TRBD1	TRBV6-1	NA	CASSTDRGSYNEQFF	TGTGCCAGCAGTACCGACAGGGGATCCTACAATGAGCAGTTCTTC
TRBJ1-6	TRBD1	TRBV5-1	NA	CASSLDRAFGRSPLHF	TGCGCCAGCAGCCTGGACAGGGCCTTCGGACGTTCACCCCTCCACTTT
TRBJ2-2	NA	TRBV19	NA	CASFRARELFF	TGTGCCAGTTTTCGGGCCCGAGAGCTGTTTTTT
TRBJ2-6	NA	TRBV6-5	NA	CASSSFGANVLTF	TGTGCCAGCAGTTCCTTCGGGGCCAACGTCCTGACTTTC
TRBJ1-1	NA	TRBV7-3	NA	CASSLGQNTEAFF	TGTGCCAGCAGCTTGGGACAAAACACTGAAGCTTTCTTT
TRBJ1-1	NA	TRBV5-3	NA	CASSLQDKAFF	TGTGCCAGCAGCCTACAGGATAAAGCTTTCTTT
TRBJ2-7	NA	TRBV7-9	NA	CASSLDSGPYEQYF	TGTGCCAGCAGCTTAGACTCCGGACCCTACGAGCAGTACTTC
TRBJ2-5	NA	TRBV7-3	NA	CASSAVGQTQYF	TGTGCCAGCAGCGCGGTCGGGCAGACCCAGTACTTC
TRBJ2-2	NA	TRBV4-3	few	CASSLQRGAGGELFF	TGCGCCAGCAGCCTCCAGAGGGGAGCCGGAGGGGAGCTGTTTTTT
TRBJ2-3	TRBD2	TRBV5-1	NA	CASSTGLAGTTTDTQYF	TGCGCCAGCAGCACAGGACTAGCGGGGACTACCACAGATACGCAGTATTTT
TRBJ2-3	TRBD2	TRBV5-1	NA	CASSLASGRTDTQYF	TGCGCCAGCAGCTTGGCTAGCGGGAGAACGGATACGCAGTATTTT
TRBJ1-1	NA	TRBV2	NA	CASRATERWGTEAFF	TGTGCCAGCAGGGCCACGGAAAGATGGGGCACTGAAGCTTTCTTT
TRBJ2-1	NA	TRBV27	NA	CASRSRGESSYNEQFF	TGTGCCAGCAGAAGCCGCGGGGAAAGCTCCTACAATGAGCAGTTCTTC
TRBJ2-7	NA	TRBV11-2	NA	CASSFPSTYEQYF	TGTGCCAGCAGCTTCCCCTCAACCTACGAGCAGTACTTC
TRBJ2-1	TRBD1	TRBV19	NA	CASRRDRVRNEQFF	TGTGCCAGCAGGCGTGACAGGGTACGCAATGAGCAGTTCTTC
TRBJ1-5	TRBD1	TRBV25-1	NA	CASSRGSNQPQHF	TGTGCCAGCTCCAGGGGGAGCAATCAGCCCCAGCATTTT
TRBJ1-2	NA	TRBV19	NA	CASSTLILGGGGYTF	TGTGCCAGTAGTACCCTCATCCTGGGAGGAGGAGGCTACACCTTC
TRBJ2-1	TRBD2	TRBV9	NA	CASSVGTSYEQFF	TGTGCCAGCAGCGTAGGGACTAGTTATGAGCAGTTCTTC
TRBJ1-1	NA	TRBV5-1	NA	CASSLLGESRTEAFF	TGCGCCAGCAGTCTCCTAGGGGAATCGCGCACTGAAGCTTTCTTT
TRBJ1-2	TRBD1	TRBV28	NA	CASTRSFLRGQVAKNYGYTF	TGTGCCAGCACTCGATCGTTCTTACGGGGACAGGTGGCGAAGAACTATGGCTACACCTTC
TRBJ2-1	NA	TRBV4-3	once	CASSLRGGPASYNEQFF	TGCGCCAGCAGCCTCCGGGGTGGGCCTGCTTCCTACAATGAGCAGTTCTTC
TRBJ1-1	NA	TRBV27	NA	CASSLSRQAAGAFF	TGTGCCAGCAGTTTATCTCGACAGGCCGCCGGAGCTTTCTTT
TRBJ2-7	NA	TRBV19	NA	CASRPLGQSYEQYF	TGTGCCAGTAGGCCGCTGGGGCAGTCCTACGAGCAGTACTTC
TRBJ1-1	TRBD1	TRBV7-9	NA	CASSEGTQGMNTEAFF	TGTGCCAGCAGCGAGGGAACACAGGGGATGAACACTGAAGCTTTCTTT
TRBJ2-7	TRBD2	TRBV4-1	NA	CASSPAGGAGSYEQYF	TGCGCCAGCAGCCCAGCCGGGGGGGCGGGCTCCTACGAGCAGTACTTC